One sample yielded the 25 T cell receptor beta chains listed below, sequenced in a study of blood T cell dynamics during melanoma immunotherapy (dated by TCRdb to 2020 to 2022). Libraries were built with the immunoSEQ multiplex PCR assay. TCRdb re-hosts the immuneACCESS table, in-frame sequences only. Its copies lack some clones; in the studies checked, an unresolved V gene accounts for under half of them, and the cause for the rest is not known. The sample has about 7,200 clones on record, 80% to 85% of them singletons. The top ten clonotypes cover approximately 15% of the sample. The time point tag for this specimen amounts to: pre-treatment baseline. The sample in question was blood, obtained from a patient treated with checkpoint blockade. Receptors were obtained from a human donor with melanoma.

The CDR3 reads CASSPKLRDYGEAFF. CDR3 DNA sequence: TGTGCCAGCAGCCCAAAGCTAAGGGACTATGGTGAAGCTTTCTTT. The chain has TRBV9 and TRBJ1-1; the D gene is possibly TRBD1 (5 bases). The CDR3 has 15 amino acids. Trimming took 4 bases from V and 7 from J, leaving 20 bases between them. The germline gives CDR1 SGDLS, CDR2 YYNGEE.

This clone was observed a handful of times. The V and J genes are TRBV4-1 and TRBJ1-2; D possibly corresponds to TRBD1 (6 bases). The V gene lost 3 bases and the J gene lost 4 bases, with 15 bases spanning the gap. The CDR3 is made up of 15 amino acids. Germline lookup yields CDR1 MGHRA and CDR2 YSYEKL. The CDR3 region has the DNA TGCGCCAGCAGCCAGTCAAATCAGGGGCCCTATGGCTACACCTTC. Encoded protein: CASSQSNQGPYGYTF.

CDR3 in amino acids: CASSQEWGRGSSYEQYF. The CDR3 DNA reads TGCGCCAGCAGCCAAGAGTGGGGGCGGGGTAGCTCCTACGAGCAGTACTTC. The chain uses TRBV4-3 and TRBJ2-5, with D possibly called TRBD1 or TRBD2 (6 bases each). Matching the DNA end better, TRBJ2-7 makes the J call doubtful. The CDR3 contains 17 residues. Germline-derived CDR1 and CDR2 are LGHNA and YSLEER.

V usage is TRBV4-1 and J usage is TRBJ2-2, with a possible D match to TRBD2 (6 bases). This CDR3 has 15 residues. Trimming left V 1 base short and J 6 bases short, with 12 bases between. The germline V gene encodes CDR1 MGHRA and CDR2 YSYEKL. In DNA, the CDR3 is TGCGCCAGCAGCCAAGGCGGGACCCCCGCCGGGGAGCTGTTTTTT. It yields the protein CASSQGGTPAGELFF.

The CDR3 coding sequence is TGTGCCAGCTCACCATTGGGTGAAAAACTGTTTTTT. This codes for CASSPLGEKLFF. The chain links TRBV18 to TRBJ1-4, with D unresolved. V lost 2 bases, J lost 7 bases, and 5 bases lay in between. The CDR3 sequence is 12 residues long. Germline-derived CDR1 and CDR2 are KGHSH and LQKENI.

The chain employs TRBV7-2 and TRBJ2-6, with D hard to call. With 8 bases removed from V and 7 bases from J, the gap between germline ends came to 12 bases. The germline gives CDR1 SGHTA, CDR2 FQGNSA. The CDR3 contains 13 residues. In nucleotides, the CDR3 is TGTGCCAGCTGCCAGGATCGCGCCAACGTCCTGACTTTC. Translating gives CASCQDRANVLTF. Together with reference TRBV7-2 and TRBJ2-6, the CDR3 gives the full variable domain: GAGVSQSPSNKVTEKGKDVELRCDPISGHTALYWYRQSLGQGLEFLIYFQGNSAPDKSGLPSDRFSAERTGGSVSTLTIQRTQQEDSAVYLCASCQDRANVLTFGAGSRLTVL.

This clone occurred once. The J gene is TRBJ2-7, the V gene TRBV11-2; 7 bases match TRBD1. V dropped 3 bases and J dropped 7; count of bases not matched to a gene: 6. Germline CDR1 is SGHAT and CDR2 is FQNNGV. The CDR3 has 13 residues. This chain's CDR3 is CASSFEGASEQYF. CDR3 bases: TGTGCCAGCAGCTTCGAGGGGGCGAGTGAGCAGTACTTC. Full variable domain (missing parts from reference TRBV11-2 and TRBJ2-7): EAGVAQSPRYKIIEKRQSVAFWCNPISGHATLYWYQQILGQGPKLLIQFQNNGVVDDSQLPKDRFSAERLKGVDSTLKIQPAKLEDSAVYLCASSFEGASEQYFGPGTRLTVT.

This clone was counted a single time. V gene TRBV19 combines with J gene TRBJ1-1; 8 positions agree with TRBD1. The CDR3 runs to 14 residues. V lost 7 bases to trimming and J lost 5 bases; unmatched junction nucleotides: 9. Looked up from germline, CDR1 is LNHDA and CDR2 is SQIVND (reference sequence). For the CDR3, the DNA is TGTGCCAGTACCTACACAGGGGGGTCGACTGAAGCTTTCTTT. Translating gives CASTYTGGSTEAFF.

The chain joins TRBV30 to TRBJ1-5; perhaps TRBD1 as D (5 bases). This CDR3 spans 12 amino acids. CDR1 is GTSNPN and CDR2 is SVGIG in the germline V gene (reference sequence). V lost 5 bases and J lost 5, with 10 bases in between. The CDR3 loop reads CAWASGDQPQHF. The CDR3, as DNA: TGTGCCTGGGCCTCGGGGGATCAGCCCCAGCATTTT.

The chain has TRBV19 and TRBJ2-7; 7 positions agree with TRBD1. The ends lost 7 bases at V and 3 bases at J; junction bases unmatched: 12. Germline values: CDR1 LNHDA, CDR2 SQIVND (reference sequence). The length of the CDR3 is 15 residues. This CDR3 reads CASTPFPGQFYEQYF. The CDR3 DNA reads as TGTGCCAGTACCCCCTTTCCGGGACAGTTCTACGAGCAGTACTTC.

This clone was observed a single time. The chain carries TRBV9 and TRBJ2-6; 10 nucleotides agree with TRBD1. V lost 3 bases, J lost 1 base, and 4 bases stayed unmatched. The CDR3 loop spans 17 amino acids. Germline values: CDR1 SGDLS, CDR2 YYNGEE. For the CDR3, the DNA is TGTGCCAGCAGCGCCGGGACAGGGGTATCTGGGGCCAACGTCCTGACTTTC. This gives the protein CASSAGTGVSGANVLTF.

On this clone: Different DNA sequences within this sample yield the same CDR3. This rearrangement joins TRBV30 to TRBJ1-5; 8 positions match TRBD1. This CDR3 is built from 15 residues. The ends lost 6 bases at V and 4 bases at J; junction bases unmatched: 11. The V gene's germline CDR1 is GTSNPN and CDR2 SVGIG (reference sequence). Here the CDR3 reads CACQSGGGGNQPQHF. CDR3 coding DNA: TGTGCCTGTCAATCAGGGGGCGGGGGGAATCAGCCCCAGCATTTT.

The genes are TRBV19 and TRBJ2-7; 12 bases align to TRBD2. Germline V gene lookup returns CDR1 LNHDA and CDR2 SQIVND (reference sequence). J lost 4 bases, V lost 5 bases, and 3 bases had no gene match. The CDR3 spans 14 residues. CDR3 DNA: TGTGCCAGTAGTCTGACTAGCGGGAGTTACGAGCAGTACTTC. This gives the protein CASSLTSGSYEQYF.

CDR3 bases: TGTGCCAGCAGCTACCGACAGGGCCAAGAGACCCAGTACTTC. Translation gives CASSYRQGQETQYF. The V call is TRBV7-8, the J call TRBJ2-5, with 7 bases identical to TRBD1. This CDR3 is 14 amino acids long. CDR1 is SGHVS and CDR2 is FQNEAQ in the germline V gene. The J segment lost 1 base and the V segment lost 4 bases, leaving 3 bases of the junction unmatched.

The V gene is TRBV28, the J gene TRBJ2-5, with D possibly matching TRBD2 (5 bases). The DNA end favors TRBJ2-7, so the J call may be wrong. Germline V gene data show CDR1 as MDHEN and CDR2 as SYDVKM. The CDR3 is 13 residues long. DNA for the CDR3: TGTGCCAGCAGTCCGCGGGTGAGCTACGAGCAGTACTTC. Translation gives CASSPRVSYEQYF.

V is TRBV18 and J is TRBJ1-1, with D uncertain. V dropped 3 bases and J dropped 1 base, with 6 bases sitting between them. The CDR3 sequence is 13 residues long. CDR1 is KGHSH, CDR2 LQKENI, per germline. The DNA for the CDR3 is TGTGCCAGCTCACCCCAATCGAACACTGAAGCTTTCTTT. This encodes CASSPQSNTEAFF.

The chain links TRBV6-5 to TRBJ1-2; tentatively, D is TRBD1 (5 bases). The CDR3 totals 15 residues. V was shortened by 4 bases and J by 4 bases, with 16 bases between the two germline ends. Germline values: CDR1 MNHEY, CDR2 SVGAGI. CDR3 in amino acids: CASSSSTGSTYGYTF. The CDR3 nucleotides are TGTGCCAGCAGTTCCTCCACAGGTTCGACCTATGGCTACACCTTC.

The chain carries TRBV5-4 and TRBJ2-1, with D perhaps matching TRBD1 or TRBD2 (6 bases each). The length of the CDR3 is 17 residues. V lost 3 bases and J 0 bases, leaving 16 bases between the germline ends. CDR1 and CDR2 (germline): SGHNT, YYREEE (reference sequence). CDR3 sequence (DNA): TGTGCCAGCAGCTGGGGGTTCGGGGGCAGCTCCTACAATGAGCAGTTCTTC. Translating it yields CASSWGFGGSSYNEQFF.

The V call is TRBV7-2, the J call TRBJ1-1, with 8 bases lining up with TRBD1. The length of the CDR3 is 16 residues. Germline V gene data show CDR1 as SGHTA and CDR2 as FQGNSA. With 0 bases clipped from V and 0 bases from J, the junction kept 3 bases outside the gene matches. In DNA form, the CDR3 reads TGTGCCAGCAGCTTAGCCTCGGACAGGGTGAACACTGAAGCTTTCTTT. Its protein is CASSLASDRVNTEAFF.

The CDR3 DNA reads as TGTGCCAGCAGTTTATCGGGGCCGGGACAGGGAGGCCAGCCCCAGCATTTT. It encodes CASSLSGPGQGGQPQHF. The chain links TRBV27 to TRBJ1-5; 9 bases agree with TRBD1. CDR1 is MNHEY and CDR2 is SMNVEV in the germline V gene (reference sequence). J gave up 7 bases and V 0 bases, and 10 bases lay outside the gene matches. The CDR3 sequence is 17 residues long.

The CDR3, as DNA: TGTGCCAGCAGAGCAGGGGTAGGAGACACAGATACGCAGTATTTT. Translation: CASRAGVGDTDTQYF. The gene calls are TRBV6-4 and TRBJ2-3; D might be TRBD1 (6 bases). V lost 6 bases and J 2 bases, leaving 15 bases between the germline ends. CDR3 length equals 15 residues. CDR1 is MRHNA and CDR2 is SNTAGT in the germline V gene.

The chain joins TRBV7-3 to TRBJ2-5; D not certain. Matching the DNA end better, TRBJ2-7 makes the J call doubtful. The CDR3 is 15 amino acids. Germline V gives CDR1 SGHTA, CDR2 FQGTGA. The CDR3 protein is CASSPARVEPYEQYF. CDR3 sequence (DNA): TGTGCCAGCAGCCCCGCCCGGGTGGAACCCTACGAGCAGTACTTC.

The CDR3 protein is CASSESLGFSNQPQHF. The CDR3 DNA sequence: TGTGCCAGCAGTGAGAGTTTAGGTTTTAGCAATCAGCCCCAGCATTTT. V usage is TRBV2 and J usage is TRBJ1-5; D gene uncertain. Trimming stripped 3 bases from V and 0 bases from J, with 12 bases between. Germline V gene lookup returns CDR1 SNHLY and CDR2 FYNNEI. This CDR3 contains 16 residues.

CDR3 amino acids: CAWGANTEAFF. The CDR3 DNA follows: TGTGCCTGGGGTGCCAACACTGAAGCTTTCTTT. The chain is built from TRBV30 and TRBJ1-1; no definite D call. The V and J ends lost 5 bases and 2 bases respectively, with 6 bases between them. The CDR3 extends over 11 amino acids. Germline CDR1 is GTSNPN and CDR2 is SVGIG (reference sequence).

The chain joins TRBV11-2 to TRBJ1-1, with 7 positions matching TRBD1. V was clipped by 5 bases and J by 4 bases; unmatched bases: 4. This CDR3 comprises 13 residues. Germline CDR1 and CDR2: SGHAT and FQNNGV. The CDR3 coding sequence is TGTGCCAGCAGCGGACCAGGGGGCACTGAAGCTTTCTTT. Translated: CASSGPGGTEAFF.